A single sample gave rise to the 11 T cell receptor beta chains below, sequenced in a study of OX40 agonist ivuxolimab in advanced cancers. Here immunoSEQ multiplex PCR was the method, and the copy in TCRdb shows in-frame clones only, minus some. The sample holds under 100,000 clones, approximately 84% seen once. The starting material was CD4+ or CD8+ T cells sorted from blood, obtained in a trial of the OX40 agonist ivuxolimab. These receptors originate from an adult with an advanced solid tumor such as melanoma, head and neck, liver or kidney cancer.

The CDR3 spells CASSKAPGRLGAGATDTQYF. CDR3 sequence (DNA): TGTGCCAGCAGCAAAGCTCCAGGGAGGCTAGGAGCCGGGGCCACAGATACGCAGTATTTT. V usage is TRBV21-1 and J usage is TRBJ2-3; TRBD2, the table's D call, lacks a check against the DNA. TRBV21-1 is tagged as a pseudogene. This CDR3 is 20 amino acids long.

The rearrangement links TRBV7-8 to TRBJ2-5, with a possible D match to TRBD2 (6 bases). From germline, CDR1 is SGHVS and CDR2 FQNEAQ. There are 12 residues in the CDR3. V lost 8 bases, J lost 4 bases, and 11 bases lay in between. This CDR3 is CASGGTSETQYF. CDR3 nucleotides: TGTGCCAGCGGGGGGACGTCAGAGACCCAGTACTTC. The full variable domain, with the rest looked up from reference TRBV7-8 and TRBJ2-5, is GAGVSQSPRYKVAKRGQDVALRCDPISGHVSLFWYQQALGQGPEFLTYFQNEAQLDKSGLPSDRFFAERPEGSVSTLKIQRTQQEDSAVYLCASGGTSETQYFGPGTRLLVL.

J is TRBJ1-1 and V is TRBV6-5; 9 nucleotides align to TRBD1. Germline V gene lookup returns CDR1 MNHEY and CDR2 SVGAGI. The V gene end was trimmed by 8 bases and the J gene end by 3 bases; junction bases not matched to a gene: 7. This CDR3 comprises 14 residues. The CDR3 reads CASGTGPGDTEAFF. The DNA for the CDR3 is TGTGCCAGCGGGACAGGGCCCGGGGACACTGAAGCTTTCTTT.

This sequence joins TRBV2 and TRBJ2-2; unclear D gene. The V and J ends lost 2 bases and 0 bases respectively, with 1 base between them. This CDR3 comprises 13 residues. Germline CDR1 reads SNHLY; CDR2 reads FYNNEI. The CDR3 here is CASSEPNTGELFF. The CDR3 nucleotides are TGTGCCAGCAGTGAACCGAACACCGGGGAGCTGTTTTTT.

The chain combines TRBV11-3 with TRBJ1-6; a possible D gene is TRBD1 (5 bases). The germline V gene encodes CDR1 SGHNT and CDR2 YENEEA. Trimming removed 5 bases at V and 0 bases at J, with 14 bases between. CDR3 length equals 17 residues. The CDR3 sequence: CASSTTGSSSYNSPLHF. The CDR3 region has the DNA TGTGCCAGCAGCACTACAGGCTCGAGCTCCTATAATTCACCCCTCCACTTT.

CDR3 protein: CASSRDRGIHGYTF. The CDR3 DNA reads TGTGCCAGCAGCAGGGACAGGGGAATCCATGGCTACACCTTC. The chain recombines TRBV5-6 with TRBJ1-2; the match to TRBD1 covers 10 bases. Germline CDR1 reads SGHDT; CDR2 reads YYEEEE. The CDR3 loop spans 14 amino acids. With 4 bases clipped from V and 6 bases from J, the junction kept 6 bases outside the gene matches.

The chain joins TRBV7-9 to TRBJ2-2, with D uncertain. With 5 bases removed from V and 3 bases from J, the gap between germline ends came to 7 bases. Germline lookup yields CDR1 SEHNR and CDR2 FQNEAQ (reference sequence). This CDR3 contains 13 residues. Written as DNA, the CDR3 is TGTGCCAGCAGCCCACGGGACACCGGGGAGCTGTTTTTT. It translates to CASSPRDTGELFF.

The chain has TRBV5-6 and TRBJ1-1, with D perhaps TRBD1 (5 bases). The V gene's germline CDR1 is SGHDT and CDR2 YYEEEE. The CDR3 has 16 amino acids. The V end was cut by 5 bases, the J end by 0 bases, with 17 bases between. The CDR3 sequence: CASRLGGVRVNTEAFF. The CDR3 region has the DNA TGTGCCAGCAGACTTGGCGGGGTCAGGGTGAACACTGAAGCTTTCTTT. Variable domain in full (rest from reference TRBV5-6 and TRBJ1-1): DAGVTQSPTHLIKTRGQQVTLRCSPKSGHDTVSWYQQALGQGPQFIFQYYEEEERQRGNFPDRFSGHQFPNYSSELNVNALLLGDSALYLCASRLGGVRVNTEAFFGQGTRLTVV.

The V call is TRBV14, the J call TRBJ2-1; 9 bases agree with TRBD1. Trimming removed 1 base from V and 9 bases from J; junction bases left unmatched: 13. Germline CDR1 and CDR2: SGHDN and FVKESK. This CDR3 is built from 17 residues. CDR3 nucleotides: TGTGCCAGCAGCCAAGCGCCGGGACAGGGTACGACCAGTGAGCAGTTCTTC. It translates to CASSQAPGQGTTSEQFF.

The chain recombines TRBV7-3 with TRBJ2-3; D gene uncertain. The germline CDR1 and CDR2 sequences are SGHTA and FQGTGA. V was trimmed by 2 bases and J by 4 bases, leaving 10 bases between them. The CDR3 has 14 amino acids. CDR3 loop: CASSLGLGADTQYF. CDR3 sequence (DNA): TGTGCCAGCAGCTTAGGGTTAGGTGCAGATACGCAGTATTTT.

CDR3 sequence: CASSPRGRDTEAFF. The CDR3 nucleotides read TGCGCCAGCAGCCCTAGGGGGAGGGACACTGAAGCTTTCTTT. V usage is TRBV5-1 and J usage is TRBJ1-1, with a possible D match to TRBD1 (6 bases). The germline V gene has CDR1 SGHRS and CDR2 YFSETQ. V lost 4 bases, J lost 3 bases, and 13 bases lay in between. The CDR3 is 14 amino acids.